Below, one TCR beta chain is given with its context. The target antigen is unknown. CDR1 and CDR2 (germline): SNHLY, FYNNEI. Trimming took 4 bases from V and 6 from J, leaving 18 bases between them. This CDR3 contains 15 residues. The sample belongs to a study of OX40 agonist ivuxolimab in advanced cancers. For the study at large: Patients undergoing dose escalation presented with hepatocellular carcinoma, melanoma, renal cell or head and neck cancer. Notes on the study in general: Among patients with partial responses at 0.1-3.0 mg/kg, clonal expansion was among the lowest.

Sequencing used immunoSEQ multiplex PCR; TCRdb keeps in-frame clones, though not all of them. The table lists around 88,000 clones, 90% to 95% of them singletons. Specimen: CD4+ or CD8+ T cells sorted from blood, collected in a trial of the OX40 agonist ivuxolimab. The sequence came from an adult with an advanced solid tumor such as melanoma, head and neck, liver or kidney cancer. The V call is TRBV2, the J call TRBJ2-5; D perhaps matches TRBD1 (6 bases). The CDR3 sequence is CASSGMDSQIQTQYF. The CDR3 DNA sequence: TGTGCCAGCAGTGGGATGGACAGTCAAATCCAGACCCAGTACTTC.